This T cell receptor beta chain stems from a study of cytomegalovirus exposure and HLA in healthy donors. CDR3 size: 14 residues. Germline CDR1 MNHEY, CDR2 SVGAGI. Losses at the gene ends were 8 bases for V and 0 bases for J; bases not matched to a gene: 3. PCR amplification relied on 60 Vbeta primers (plus 13 Jbeta primers). The table came from immunoSEQ multiplex PCR; TCRdb's copy has only in-frame clones and leaves some out. The profile shows some 150,000 clones, 80% of them singletons. The material sequenced was PBMCs. The V and J genes are TRBV6-5 and TRBJ2-3; TRBD2 agrees at 9 bases. The clonotype originates from a woman in her 30s in good health and CMV-seronegative. CDR3 sequence reads: CASQRGASTDTQYF. The CDR3 DNA reads TGTGCCAGCCAGCGGGGGGCTAGCACAGATACGCAGTATTTT.